These T cell receptor beta chains were read from a single sample in a study of T cell responses to AZD1222 COVID-19 vaccine. Profiling relied on immunoSEQ multiplex PCR, and the TCRdb table lists in-frame clones only, not all of them. The data hold approximately 110,000 clones, with 70% to 90% observed a single time. The material sequenced was peripheral blood, taken on day 0 of AZD1222 vaccination. All receptors come from an adult in good health. The CDR3 runs from the conserved cysteine through the conserved F or W. The order of the fields is D gene, J gene, clone size, V gene, CDR3 length, CDR3 protein, CDR3 DNA. The D gene is left open where the match is weak. Only some rows state a clone size, as once, few, many or a class for expanded clones.

D gene: -; J gene: TRBJ1-3; clone size: -; V gene: TRBV18; CDR3 length: 15; CDR3 protein: CASSPRTDSGNTIYF; CDR3 DNA: TGTGCCAGCTCTCCTCGGACAGACTCTGGAAACACCATATATTTT
D gene: TRBD1; J gene: TRBJ1-5; clone size: -; V gene: TRBV19; CDR3 length: 15; CDR3 protein: CASSKTGQGKEPQHF; CDR3 DNA: TGTGCCAGTAGTAAAACCGGACAGGGGAAAGAGCCCCAGCATTTT
D gene: -; J gene: TRBJ2-1; clone size: -; V gene: TRBV9; CDR3 length: 17; CDR3 protein: CASSRGGGRRTDNEQFF; CDR3 DNA: TGTGCCAGCAGCAGAGGGGGGGGACGGCGAACGGACAATGAGCAGTTCTTC
D gene: TRBD1; J gene: TRBJ2-3; clone size: -; V gene: TRBV6-5; CDR3 length: 15; CDR3 protein: CASSYGDRDRSTQYF; CDR3 DNA: TGTGCCAGCAGTTACGGCGACAGGGACCGGAGTACGCAGTATTTT
D gene: -; J gene: TRBJ1-4; clone size: -; V gene: TRBV6-5; CDR3 length: 15; CDR3 protein: CASSYRTAGNEKLFF; CDR3 DNA: TGTGCCAGCAGTTACCGGACAGCCGGGAATGAAAAACTGTTTTTT
D gene: TRBD2; J gene: TRBJ2-5; clone size: -; V gene: TRBV7-9; CDR3 length: 16; CDR3 protein: CASSPLAGAVQETQYF; CDR3 DNA: TGTGCCAGCAGCCCCTTAGCGGGGGCGGTCCAAGAGACCCAGTACTTC
D gene: -; J gene: TRBJ1-3; clone size: -; V gene: TRBV2; CDR3 length: 13; CDR3 protein: CASSGTAGNTIYF; CDR3 DNA: TGTGCCAGCAGTGGGACAGCTGGAAACACCATATATTTT
D gene: -; J gene: TRBJ1-6; clone size: medium-sized; V gene: TRBV10-1; CDR3 length: 13; CDR3 protein: CANTGRGCSPLHF; CDR3 DNA: TGCGCCAACACCGGGAGGGGGTGTTCACCCCTCCACTTT
D gene: -; J gene: TRBJ1-5; clone size: once; V gene: TRBV10-3; CDR3 length: 14; CDR3 protein: CAIKTGLDNQPQHF; CDR3 DNA: TGTGCCATCAAAACAGGGTTGGATAATCAGCCCCAGCATTTT
D gene: TRBD1; J gene: TRBJ1-3; clone size: -; V gene: TRBV7-2; CDR3 length: 16; CDR3 protein: CASSASGTADRNTIYF; CDR3 DNA: TGTGCCAGCAGCGCATCCGGGACAGCAGATAGAAACACCATATATTTT
D gene: TRBD2; J gene: TRBJ2-7; clone size: -; V gene: TRBV7-2; CDR3 length: 15; CDR3 protein: CASSLVRGGPGEQYF; CDR3 DNA: TGTGCCAGCAGCTTAGTTCGGGGGGGGCCAGGTGAGCAGTACTTC
D gene: -; J gene: TRBJ1-5; clone size: -; V gene: TRBV2; CDR3 length: 14; CDR3 protein: CASSEWRINQPQHF; CDR3 DNA: TGTGCCAGCAGTGAATGGAGGATCAATCAGCCCCAGCATTTT
D gene: -; J gene: TRBJ1-6; clone size: -; V gene: TRBV6-1; CDR3 length: 15; CDR3 protein: CASSDGTVYNSPLHF; CDR3 DNA: TGTGCCAGCAGTGATGGTACCGTATATAATTCACCCCTCCACTTT
D gene: TRBD2; J gene: TRBJ2-2; clone size: -; V gene: TRBV5-6; CDR3 length: 18; CDR3 protein: CASRALTSGGPNTGELFF; CDR3 DNA: TGTGCCAGCAGGGCTTTAACTAGCGGGGGACCGAACACCGGGGAGCTGTTTTTT
D gene: -; J gene: TRBJ2-1; clone size: -; V gene: TRBV7-9; CDR3 length: 12; CDR3 protein: CASSLLVNEQFF; CDR3 DNA: TGTGCCAGCAGCTTATTAGTCAATGAGCAGTTCTTC
D gene: -; J gene: TRBJ1-3; clone size: -; V gene: TRBV3-1/TRBV3-2; CDR3 length: 13; CDR3 protein: CASSQGRGDTIYF; CDR3 DNA: TGTGCCAGCAGCCAAGGCCGGGGTGACACCATATATTTT
D gene: -; J gene: TRBJ1-1; clone size: -; V gene: TRBV19; CDR3 length: 13; CDR3 protein: CASNREPGTEAFF; CDR3 DNA: TGTGCCAGTAACAGGGAGCCGGGAACTGAAGCTTTCTTT
D gene: -; J gene: TRBJ1-1; clone size: -; V gene: TRBV9; CDR3 length: 14; CDR3 protein: CASSSGQPNTEAFF; CDR3 DNA: TGTGCCAGCAGCTCTGGACAGCCGAACACTGAAGCTTTCTTT
D gene: -; J gene: TRBJ2-5; clone size: few; V gene: TRBV14; CDR3 length: 15; CDR3 protein: CASSRLFRIQETQYF; CDR3 DNA: TGTGCCAGCAGCAGACTGTTTCGAATCCAAGAGACCCAGTACTTC
D gene: -; J gene: TRBJ1-1; clone size: few; V gene: TRBV27; CDR3 length: 13; CDR3 protein: CASSLAANTEAFF; CDR3 DNA: TGTGCCAGCAGTTTGGCGGCGAACACTGAAGCTTTCTTT
D gene: -; J gene: TRBJ1-2; clone size: -; V gene: TRBV5-6; CDR3 length: 13; CDR3 protein: CASSLPSADGYTF; CDR3 DNA: TGTGCCAGCAGCTTGCCGTCTGCGGATGGCTACACCTTC
D gene: TRBD1; J gene: TRBJ2-1; clone size: -; V gene: TRBV14; CDR3 length: 12; CDR3 protein: CASGQVYNEQFF; CDR3 DNA: TGTGCCAGCGGACAGGTGTACAATGAGCAGTTCTTC
D gene: -; J gene: TRBJ2-7; clone size: -; V gene: TRBV15; CDR3 length: 14; CDR3 protein: CATSPGQVTYEQYF; CDR3 DNA: TGTGCCACCAGCCCCGGCCAGGTCACCTACGAGCAGTACTTC
D gene: -; J gene: TRBJ1-2; clone size: -; V gene: TRBV7-2; CDR3 length: 14; CDR3 protein: CASSLRGRGEGYTF; CDR3 DNA: TGTGCCAGCAGCTTAAGGGGCAGGGGTGAAGGCTACACCTTC
D gene: TRBD1; J gene: TRBJ2-5; clone size: -; V gene: TRBV28; CDR3 length: 14; CDR3 protein: CASSPPQGQGSQYF; CDR3 DNA: TGTGCCAGCAGTCCACCCCAGGGACAGGGTTCCCAGTACTTC
D gene: -; J gene: TRBJ1-4; clone size: -; V gene: TRBV7-9; CDR3 length: 10; CDR3 protein: CASRKEKLFF; CDR3 DNA: TGTGCCAGCAGGAAGGAAAAACTGTTTTTT
D gene: TRBD2; J gene: TRBJ2-7; clone size: -; V gene: TRBV5-6; CDR3 length: 13; CDR3 protein: CASSLPSGYEQYF; CDR3 DNA: TGTGCCAGCAGCTTGCCTAGCGGCTACGAGCAGTACTTC
D gene: -; J gene: TRBJ2-7; clone size: -; V gene: TRBV21-1; CDR3 length: 15; CDR3 protein: CASVQTGTLSYEQYF; CDR3 DNA: TGTGCCAGCGTCCAGACCGGGACACTCTCCTACGAGCAGTACTTC
D gene: -; J gene: TRBJ1-1; clone size: -; V gene: TRBV4-1; CDR3 length: 15; CDR3 protein: CASSLSGVLNTEAFF; CDR3 DNA: TGCGCCAGCAGCCTAAGCGGGGTCCTAAACACTGAAGCTTTCTTT
D gene: TRBD2; J gene: TRBJ2-7; clone size: -; V gene: TRBV3-1/TRBV3-2; CDR3 length: 16; CDR3 protein: CASSQDRLAGGYEQYF; CDR3 DNA: TGTGCCAGCAGCCAAGACAGACTAGCGGGGGGATACGAGCAGTACTTC
D gene: TRBD1; J gene: TRBJ2-7; clone size: -; V gene: TRBV5-1; CDR3 length: 16; CDR3 protein: CASSLARGTGYYEQYF; CDR3 DNA: TGCGCCAGCAGCTTGGCCAGAGGGACAGGGTATTACGAGCAGTACTTC
D gene: -; J gene: TRBJ2-3; clone size: -; V gene: TRBV30; CDR3 length: 13; CDR3 protein: CAWNQGATDTQYF; CDR3 DNA: TGTGCCTGGAATCAGGGCGCCACAGATACGCAGTATTTT
D gene: TRBD1; J gene: TRBJ1-6; clone size: -; V gene: TRBV4-3; CDR3 length: 14; CDR3 protein: CASSQATGGSPLHF; CDR3 DNA: TGCGCCAGCAGCCAAGCCACAGGGGGGTCACCCCTCCACTTT
D gene: -; J gene: TRBJ1-5; clone size: -; V gene: TRBV28; CDR3 length: 15; CDR3 protein: CASSPTTEAGQPQHF; CDR3 DNA: TGTGCCAGCAGCCCCACGACTGAAGCGGGTCAGCCCCAGCATTTT
D gene: TRBD1; J gene: TRBJ1-2; clone size: -; V gene: TRBV27; CDR3 length: 16; CDR3 protein: CASSLLGTDSNYGYTF; CDR3 DNA: TGTGCCAGCAGTTTACTAGGGACAGATTCTAACTATGGCTACACCTTC
D gene: -; J gene: TRBJ2-3; clone size: -; V gene: TRBV15; CDR3 length: 14; CDR3 protein: CATSRETRTDTQYF; CDR3 DNA: TGTGCCACCAGCAGAGAGACACGCACAGATACGCAGTATTTT
D gene: -; J gene: TRBJ1-4; clone size: -; V gene: TRBV5-1; CDR3 length: 14; CDR3 protein: CASSSDSMNEKLFF; CDR3 DNA: TGCGCCAGCAGCTCTGACAGCATGAATGAAAAACTGTTTTTT
D gene: -; J gene: TRBJ2-3; clone size: few; V gene: TRBV14; CDR3 length: 13; CDR3 protein: CASRLQTTDTQYF; CDR3 DNA: TGTGCCAGCAGGTTGCAGACCACAGATACGCAGTATTTT
D gene: -; J gene: TRBJ1-5; clone size: -; V gene: TRBV6-5; CDR3 length: 14; CDR3 protein: CASSYGQSNQPQHF; CDR3 DNA: TGTGCCAGCAGTTACGGGCAAAGCAATCAGCCCCAGCATTTT
D gene: -; J gene: TRBJ1-2; clone size: -; V gene: TRBV9; CDR3 length: 15; CDR3 protein: CASSVVSGLAYGYTF; CDR3 DNA: TGTGCCAGCAGCGTGGTCTCCGGATTAGCATATGGCTACACCTTC
D gene: -; J gene: TRBJ1-5; clone size: many; V gene: TRBV5-1; CDR3 length: 14; CDR3 protein: CASSLGTEGQPQHF; CDR3 DNA: TGCGCCAGCAGCTTGGGCACCGAGGGTCAGCCCCAGCATTTT
D gene: TRBD1; J gene: TRBJ2-7; clone size: -; V gene: TRBV29-1; CDR3 length: 12; CDR3 protein: CSVEGQSYEQYF; CDR3 DNA: TGCAGCGTTGAGGGACAGAGTTACGAGCAGTACTTC
D gene: -; J gene: TRBJ1-1; clone size: -; V gene: TRBV2; CDR3 length: 13; CDR3 protein: CASSTDGYTEAFF; CDR3 DNA: TGTGCCAGCAGTACCGACGGATACACTGAAGCTTTCTTT
D gene: -; J gene: TRBJ2-7; clone size: -; V gene: TRBV29-1; CDR3 length: 15; CDR3 protein: CSVNIGTRRSYEQYF; CDR3 DNA: TGCAGCGTAAACATCGGGACACGCCGCTCCTACGAGCAGTACTTC
D gene: TRBD1; J gene: TRBJ1-2; clone size: -; V gene: TRBV29-1; CDR3 length: 14; CDR3 protein: CSVGGTGVQYGYTF; CDR3 DNA: TGCAGCGTGGGGGGAACAGGGGTGCAATATGGCTACACCTTC
D gene: TRBD1; J gene: TRBJ2-3; clone size: -; V gene: TRBV3-1/TRBV3-2; CDR3 length: 14; CDR3 protein: CASSRIQGTDTQYF; CDR3 DNA: TGTGCCAGCAGCCGGATACAGGGGACAGATACGCAGTATTTT
D gene: -; J gene: TRBJ1-1; clone size: once; V gene: TRBV19; CDR3 length: 14; CDR3 protein: CASSIGALNTEAFF; CDR3 DNA: TGTGCCAGTAGTATAGGGGCCCTAAACACTGAAGCTTTCTTT
D gene: -; J gene: TRBJ1-2; clone size: few; V gene: TRBV7-2; CDR3 length: 15; CDR3 protein: CASSLGPAENYGYTF; CDR3 DNA: TGTGCCAGCAGCTTAGGTCCGGCAGAAAACTATGGCTACACCTTC
D gene: -; J gene: TRBJ1-6; clone size: -; V gene: TRBV6-2/TRBV6-3; CDR3 length: 15; CDR3 protein: CASSSGQNYNSPLHF; CDR3 DNA: TGTGCCAGCAGCTCCGGACAGAACTATAATTCACCCCTCCACTTT